The sequence of this T cell receptor (beta chain) was determined in a study of blood T cell repertoires in COVID-19. Background on the study: PBMCs, B-cell-depleted T cells, or T cells provided the cDNA or gDNA that made up the material.

This clone was observed once. Profiling relied on immunoSEQ multiplex PCR, and the TCRdb table lists in-frame clones only, not all of them. The sample shows 300,000 to 350,000 clones, roughly 90% of them seen only once. Germline loops: CDR1 MNHEY, CDR2 SVGAGI. V lost 0 bases and J 2 bases, leaving 8 bases between the germline ends. There are 15 residues in the CDR3. What was sequenced was PBMCs or T cells enriched from blood (not recorded which). The sequence was obtained from a woman aged 25 to 45 who had been exposed to COVID-19. The chain uses TRBV6-5 and TRBJ1-3; D ambiguous. CDR3 nucleotide sequence: TGTGCCAGCAGTTACTCTGGGAGGACTGGAAACACCATATATTTT. It specifies CASSYSGRTGNTIYF.